Each of the 9 T cell receptor beta chains below was sequenced from the same sample in a study of chemoradiotherapy in HPV16-positive cancers. Assay used: immunoSEQ multiplex PCR; TCRdb lists only in-frame clones, some missing. The table has 3,500 to 4,500 clones, just under 75% seen once. The source material was tumor tissue, sampled from a patient who underwent chemoradiotherapy. Receptors originate from a human donor with HPV-associated anogenital cancer.

This clone appeared once. V usage is TRBV5-1 and J usage is TRBJ2-5; D unclear. Trimming took off 4 bases at V and 1 base at J, with 8 bases between the two ends. The CDR3 is made up of 13 amino acids. Looked up from germline, CDR1 is SGHRS and CDR2 is YFSETQ. CDR3 loop: CASSQIAQETQYF. As DNA, the CDR3 is TGCGCCAGCAGCCAGATCGCCCAAGAGACCCAGTACTTC.

The rearrangement joins TRBV5-1 to TRBJ2-1, with 7 nucleotides matching TRBD1. J gave up 2 bases and V 0 bases, and 8 bases lay outside the gene matches. CDR3 length: 17 amino acids. Germline V gene data show CDR1 as SGHRS and CDR2 as YFSETQ. The CDR3, as DNA: TGCGCCAGCAGCTTGGGAGGGACAGCAAACGCCTACAATGAGCAGTTCTTC. This gives the protein CASSLGGTANAYNEQFF.

CDR3 DNA sequence: TGTGCCAGCTCACCACTAGGTGGGACACCCACAGATACGCAGTATTTT. Translation gives CASSPLGGTPTDTQYF. The rearrangement links TRBV18 to TRBJ2-3; weak D call: TRBD1 (6 bases). CDR1 is KGHSH, CDR2 LQKENI, per germline. The CDR3 contains 16 residues. Trimming took 1 base from V and 2 from J, leaving 13 bases between them. Full variable domain (rest looked up from reference TRBV18 and TRBJ2-3): NAGVMQNPRHLVRRRGQEARLRCSPMKGHSHVYWYRQLPEEGLKFMVYLQKENIIDESGMPKERFSAEFPKEGPSILRIQQVVRGDSAAYFCASSPLGGTPTDTQYFGPGTRLTVL.

The DNA for the CDR3 is TGTGCCAGCAGGGACAGGGGAGGATACAATGAGCAGTTCTTC. Translating gives CASRDRGGYNEQFF. This chain uses TRBV6-5 with TRBJ2-1; 9 bases map to TRBD1. With 6 bases clipped from V and 4 bases from J, the junction kept 4 bases outside the gene matches. CDR3 length: 14 residues. The V gene's germline CDR1 is MNHEY and CDR2 SVGAGI.

The chain joins TRBV29-1 to TRBJ2-2; perhaps TRBD1 as D (5 bases). This CDR3 has 13 residues. CDR1 is SQVTM and CDR2 is ANQGSEA in the germline V gene. With 7 bases removed from V and 1 base from J, the gap between germline ends came to 10 bases. The CDR3: CSATDRNTGELFF. The CDR3 DNA reads TGCAGCGCGACAGATCGGAACACCGGGGAGCTGTTTTTT.

DNA of the CDR3: TGTGCTAGTGGTTTGAGCGGCCCTTACAATGAGCAGTTCTTC. Amino acid sequence: CASGLSGPYNEQFF. The V and J genes are TRBV12-5 and TRBJ2-1; D might be TRBD2 (5 bases). Germline V gene lookup returns CDR1 LGHNT and CDR2 FRNRAP. V lost 2 bases to trimming and J lost 4 bases, with 9 bases between them. The CDR3 extends over 14 amino acids. Filled out from reference TRBV12-5 and TRBJ2-1, the complete variable domain reads DARVTQTPRHKVTEMGQEVTMRCQPILGHNTVFWYRQTMMQGLELLAYFRNRAPLDDSGMPKDRFSAEMPDATLATLKIQPSEPRDSAVYFCASGLSGPYNEQFFGPGTRLTVL.

This chain connects TRBV28 to TRBJ1-1, with D unresolved. The CDR3 runs to 15 residues. Between the trimmed V and J ends, which lost 6 bases and 2 bases, there was a span of 16 bases. CDR1 and CDR2 from the germline V gene are MDHEN and SYDVKM. The CDR3 region has the DNA TGTGCCAGCAGCGGCCCCCACAGTACCAACACTGAAGCTTTCTTT. Its translation: CASSGPHSTNTEAFF.

The chain couples TRBV5-1 to TRBJ2-6; 10 bases map to TRBD2. This CDR3 comprises 18 residues. The V gene's germline CDR1 is SGHRS and CDR2 YFSETQ. Unmatched junction bases numbered 7, after V lost 4 bases and J lost 0 bases. The CDR3 nucleotides are TGCGCCAGCAGCACTGGGACTAGCGCCTCCTCTGGGGCCAACGTCCTGACTTTC. Translating gives CASSTGTSASSGANVLTF.

This sequence joins TRBV18 and TRBJ1-1, with no clear D. V lost 1 base to trimming and J lost 0 bases, with 9 bases between them. CDR3 length: 15 residues. Germline V gene lookup returns CDR1 KGHSH and CDR2 LQKENI. The CDR3 sequence is CASSPRGPVNTEAFF. DNA of the CDR3: TGTGCCAGCTCACCACGAGGTCCGGTGAACACTGAAGCTTTCTTT. Complete variable domain (other parts from reference TRBV18 and TRBJ1-1): NAGVMQNPRHLVRRRGQEARLRCSPMKGHSHVYWYRQLPEEGLKFMVYLQKENIIDESGMPKERFSAEFPKEGPSILRIQQVVRGDSAAYFCASSPRGPVNTEAFFGQGTRLTVV.